This T cell receptor beta chain was sequenced during a study of T-cell memory formation after mild COVID-19. The table lists this clonotype with a few counts. The target antigen is unknown. Barcoded TCR alpha and TCR beta cDNA libraries with UMIs came from 5'RACE using constant-segment primers. TCRdb redid the calling of the 5' RACE reads with MiXCR, one entry per CDR3 protein. The sample holds about 180,000 distinct CDR3 sequences; approximately 18% are singletons and the top ten take roughly 3.9%. Germline V gene data show CDR1 as LNHDA and CDR2 as SQIVND (reference sequence). Unmatched junction bases numbered 5, after V lost 8 bases and J lost 2 bases. The CDR3 covers 13 residues. Whole-study results and caveats: Some clones that responded were present in memory (sampled pre-infection), which suggests cross-reactive memory joined.

The sequenced material came from PBMCs or a T cell subset sorted from them (not recorded which). This sequence joins TRBV19 and TRBJ1-1, with 7 bases lining up with TRBD1. The receptor's source is a man in his late teens or twenties who had mild COVID-19 (a few samples of this study predate the infection). Cell type and time point are not known. CDR3: CASHRGRNTEAFF. The CDR3 coding sequence is TGTGCCAGTCACAGGGGCCGCAACACTGAAGCTTTCTTT.